A single sample is the source of the 18 T cell receptor beta chains below, sequenced in a study of beta chain features in type 1 diabetes. Whole-study findings and limits: Within each of all four CD4+ subsets, Type 1 diabetes patients had TCRB CDR3s that were moderately but significantly shorter.

These receptors are not linked to any known antigen. Of the isolated RNA, all was reverse transcribed, and so the sequenced material was expressed TCRB transcripts. Only in-frame clones appear in the TCRdb table, and some are missing; sequencing was by immunoSEQ multiplex PCR. The sample comprises around 710,000 clones, approximately 13% of which are singletons, and more than 0.095% rests with the top ten. What was sequenced was naive CD4+ T cells from blood. These receptors were obtained from a man aged 25 to 40 with type 1 diabetes.

J is TRBJ2-5 and V is TRBV6-6, with 7 bases fitting TRBD1. Per germline, CDR1 MNHNY and CDR2 SVGAGI (reference sequence). V lost 4 bases and J lost 5; bases outside the gene matches: 10. The CDR3 sequence is 15 residues long. CDR3 sequence (DNA): TGTGCCAGCAGTTCAACAGGGGCTTTAATTGAGACCCAGTACTTC. Translating gives CASSSTGALIETQYF.

This clone was observed a handful of times. The genes are TRBV30 and TRBJ1-5, with D unresolved. The CDR3 consists of 14 residues. Germline lookup yields CDR1 GTSNPN and CDR2 SVGIG (reference sequence). V gave up 0 bases and J gave up 0 bases, with 6 bases separating them. CDR3 coding DNA: TGTGCCTGGAGTGTAGGCAGTAGCAATCAGCCCCAGCATTTT. Translating gives CAWSVGSSNQPQHF. Filled out from reference TRBV30 and TRBJ1-5, the complete variable domain reads SQTIHQWPATLVQPVGSPLSLECTVEGTSNPNLYWYRQAAGRGLQLLFYSVGIGQISSEVPQNLSASRPQDRQFILSSKKLLLSDSGFYLCAWSVGSSNQPQHFGDGTRLSIL.

This clone turned up a few times. The V call is TRBV7-3, the J call TRBJ1-1, with D maybe TRBD1 (5 bases). Trimming cost V 4 bases and J 5 bases, with 14 bases left between them. Looked up from germline, CDR1 is SGHTA and CDR2 is FQGTGA. The CDR3 contains 14 residues. CDR3 DNA: TGTGCCAGCAGCTCTGGGGCGGGAAGGACTGAAGCTTTCTTT. As protein: CASSSGAGRTEAFF.

The chain has TRBV13 and TRBJ1-1; possible D gene TRBD1, 5 bases. V lost 4 bases to trimming and J lost 0 bases, with 18 bases between them. Per the germline V gene, CDR1 is PRHDT and CDR2 is FYEKMQ (reference sequence). CDR3 length equals 17 residues. The CDR3, as DNA: TGTGCCAGCAGCTCCTCCGGGACGGCCGCATTGAACACTGAAGCTTTCTTT. Its translation is CASSSSGTAALNTEAFF.

The V call is TRBV4-3, the J call TRBJ1-4; no clear D gene. This CDR3 has 13 residues. Germline V gene sequence: CDR1 LGHNA, CDR2 YSLEER. Trimming cost V 5 bases and J 8 bases, with 12 bases left between them. CDR3 protein: CASSSMAEEKLFF. The CDR3 DNA is TGCGCCAGCAGCTCGATGGCCGAGGAAAAACTGTTTTTT.

This clone appeared a few times. The chain joins TRBV2 to TRBJ2-2, with D hard to call. Trimming took off 11 bases at V and 0 bases at J, with 13 bases between the two ends. This CDR3 spans 14 amino acids. Germline CDR1 SNHLY, CDR2 FYNNEI. The CDR3 loop reads CALLARANTGELFF. CDR3 DNA: TGTGCCCTCTTAGCCCGAGCGAACACCGGGGAGCTGTTTTTT. The complete variable domain, with remaining parts taken from reference TRBV2 and TRBJ2-2, reads EPEVTQTPSHQVTQMGQEVILRCVPISNHLYFYWYRQILGQKVEFLVSFYNNEISEKSEIFDDQFSVERPDGSNFTLKIRSTKLEDSAMYFCALLARANTGELFFGEGSRLTVL.

This clone has only a few counts. This chain connects TRBV5-4 to TRBJ2-6, with D unclear. In germline, CDR1 is SGHNT, CDR2 YYREEE (reference sequence). Trimming took 4 bases from V and 0 from J, leaving 11 bases between them. The CDR3 has 16 residues. The CDR3 nucleotides read TGTGCCAGCAGCCAAGAAAGTTCCTCTGGGGCCAACGTCCTGACTTTC. It encodes CASSQESSSGANVLTF.

This clone was observed a few times. V gene TRBV7-2 combines with J gene TRBJ1-5; no definite D call. Germline CDR1 reads SGHTA; CDR2 reads FQGNSA. This CDR3 spans 13 amino acids. V lost 5 bases and J lost 6, with 11 bases in between. CDR3 in amino acids: CASSLLSSQPQHF. The DNA for the CDR3 is TGTGCCAGCAGCCTACTCTCCTCTCAGCCCCAGCATTTT.

V gene TRBV5-1 combines with J gene TRBJ1-4; the match to TRBD1 covers 11 bases. V lost 5 bases and J lost 8; bases outside the gene matches: 5. The CDR3 has 14 residues. Germline-derived CDR1 and CDR2 are SGHRS and YFSETQ. Written as DNA, the CDR3 is TGCGCCAGCAGACCGGGACAGGGGGGAGAAAAACTGTTTTTT. Translating it yields CASRPGQGGEKLFF. Variable domain in full (rest from reference TRBV5-1 and TRBJ1-4): KAGVTQTPRYLIKTRGQQVTLSCSPISGHRSVSWYQQTPGQGLQFLFEYFSETQRNKGNFPGRFSGRQFSNSRSEMNVSTLELGDSALYLCASRPGQGGEKLFFGSGTQLSVL.

This clone has only a few counts. The CDR3 nucleotides are TGTGCCAGCAGCCCCAGGGGAGGGGGCAATCAGCCCCAGCATTTT. It encodes CASSPRGGGNQPQHF. This rearrangement joins TRBV4-2 to TRBJ1-5; possibly TRBD1 for D (6 bases). This CDR3 region has 15 residues. Between the trimmed V and J ends, which lost 4 bases and 2 bases, there was a span of 12 bases. Per the germline V gene, CDR1 is LGHNA and CDR2 is YNFKEQ.

The genes are TRBV19 and TRBJ2-1; 9 bases align to TRBD1. V lost 5 bases, J lost 6 bases, and 11 bases stayed unmatched. The CDR3 has 16 amino acids. The germline CDR1 and CDR2 sequences are LNHDA and SQIVND (reference sequence). The CDR3 loop reads CASSLPGTGTFNEQFF. Here the CDR3 DNA reads TGTGCCAGTAGTCTACCCGGGACAGGGACTTTCAATGAGCAGTTCTTC.

This clone has just a few counts. This sequence joins TRBV10-3 and TRBJ1-5, with 7 nucleotides matching TRBD1. The J segment lost 6 bases and the V segment lost 3 bases, leaving 8 bases of the junction unmatched. CDR3 length: 15 residues. Germline loops: CDR1 ENHRY, CDR2 SYGVKD. CDR3 sequence: CAISDTGEVGQPQHF. The DNA of the CDR3 is TGTGCCATCAGTGACACAGGGGAGGTGGGTCAGCCCCAGCATTTT.

This clone was counted only a few times. The chain couples TRBV29-1 to TRBJ2-7; a possible D gene is TRBD2 (7 bases). Deletions cut 5 bases from V and 6 bases from J, with 17 bases between. Germline CDR1 reads SQVTM; CDR2 reads ANQGSEA. This CDR3 is 13 amino acids long. The CDR3 reads CSVNHGGPGEQYF. The CDR3, as DNA: TGCAGCGTTAACCACGGGGGGCCGGGCGAGCAGTACTTC.

The V call is TRBV27, the J call TRBJ1-6; D is ambiguous. V was clipped by 2 bases and J by 11 bases, with 22 bases between them. The CDR3 covers 17 residues. Germline-derived CDR1 and CDR2 are MNHEY and SMNVEV (reference sequence). DNA of the CDR3: TGTGCCAGCAGTTTACGGGCAGGCGGGGTTGGATATGCACCCCTCCACTTT. It translates to CASSLRAGGVGYAPLHF.

This chain connects TRBV20-1 to TRBJ2-5; no definite D call. This CDR3 contains 11 residues. Germline V CDR1 and CDR2: DFQATT, SNEGSKA (reference sequence). The V gene lost 6 bases and the J gene lost 5 bases, with 10 bases spanning the gap. This CDR3 is CSAGIRETQYF. DNA of the CDR3: TGCAGTGCGGGAATCAGGGAGACCCAGTACTTC.

This clone was observed a few times. V is TRBV27 and J is TRBJ1-5; D uncertain. V shed 7 bases and J shed 0 bases, with 19 bases lying between them. This CDR3 region has 17 residues. Germline lookup yields CDR1 MNHEY and CDR2 SMNVEV (reference sequence). The CDR3 DNA reads TGTGCCAGCAACTCCAGATCCGGACGGGATAGCAATCAGCCCCAGCATTTT. Its translation: CASNSRSGRDSNQPQHF.

This clone was observed a handful of times. The rearrangement joins TRBV29-1 to TRBJ2-3, with D tentatively TRBD1 (6 bases). The length of the CDR3 is 14 residues. Germline CDR1 SQVTM, CDR2 ANQGSEA. CDR3 sequence: CSIGPGQSTDTQYF. The CDR3 region has the DNA TGCAGTATTGGACCGGGACAAAGCACAGATACGCAGTATTTT.

This clone appeared a few times. The chain uses TRBV5-1 and TRBJ2-1; D may be TRBD1 (5 bases). The germline CDR1 and CDR2 sequences are SGHRS and YFSETQ. V lost 0 bases to trimming and J lost 7 bases, with 11 bases between them. CDR3 length: 14 amino acids. CDR3 residues: CASSLDRTGNEQFF. CDR3 sequence (DNA): TGCGCCAGCAGCTTGGACAGGACCGGGAATGAGCAGTTCTTC.